Listed below are T cell receptor beta chains from one sample, sequenced in a study of T-cell memory formation after mild COVID-19. TCRdb passed the 5' RACE reads through MiXCR, listing each CDR3 protein once. The sample has about 120,000 distinct CDR3 sequences, 20% to 25% seen once. The sequenced sample was PBMCs or a T cell subset sorted from them (not recorded which). These TCRs come from a young man who had mild COVID-19 (a few samples of this study predate the infection). Cell type and time point are not known. Both conserved end residues are part of each CDR3. The D gene is left open where the match is weak. Clone size is shown for a subset of rows, as once, few, many or a class of expanded clone.

v_gene: TRBV12-3/TRBV12-4; d_gene: .; abundance: .; j_gene: TRBJ2-7; CDR3nt: TGTGCCAGCAGTTCTGCCGGGACCAAGTACGAGCAGTACTTC; CDR3aa: CASSSAGTKYEQYF
v_gene: TRBV29-1; d_gene: TRBD1; abundance: few; j_gene: TRBJ1-4; CDR3nt: TGCAGCGTTGAAGATGGGGGGCCCGACAGGGGACTGTTTTTT; CDR3aa: CSVEDGGPDRGLFF
v_gene: TRBV27; d_gene: .; abundance: few; j_gene: TRBJ2-3; CDR3nt: TGTGCCAGCAGTTTATCCCCGGCGGGAACAGATACGCAGTATTTT; CDR3aa: CASSLSPAGTDTQYF
v_gene: TRBV7-9; d_gene: TRBD1; abundance: .; j_gene: TRBJ2-7; CDR3nt: TGTGCCAGCAGATTAAGGGGGCCCAACTCCTACGAGCAGTACTTC; CDR3aa: CASRLRGPNSYEQYF
v_gene: TRBV6-4; d_gene: .; abundance: .; j_gene: TRBJ2-1; CDR3nt: TGTGCCAGCTGCTGTTTGAAAGGGGTGCACAATGAGCAGTTCTTC; CDR3aa: CASCCLKGVHNEQFF
v_gene: TRBV15; d_gene: .; abundance: few; j_gene: TRBJ2-1; CDR3nt: TGTGCCACCAGCAGCTCAATTATAAGGCTGGCAGGGAGCTCCTACAATGAGCAGTTCTTC; CDR3aa: CATSSSIIRLAGSSYNEQFF
v_gene: TRBV4-1; d_gene: .; abundance: few; j_gene: TRBJ2-5; CDR3nt: TGCGCCAGCAGCAGATCTATCCGCGGGGCAGAACAAGAGACCCAGTACTTC; CDR3aa: CASSRSIRGAEQETQYF
v_gene: TRBV20-1; d_gene: TRBD1; abundance: .; j_gene: TRBJ1-5; CDR3nt: TGCAGTGCCGACCGCGGGACAGGGAATCAGCCCCAGCATTTT; CDR3aa: CSADRGTGNQPQHF
v_gene: TRBV24-1; d_gene: TRBD1; abundance: .; j_gene: TRBJ2-2; CDR3nt: TGTGCCACCAGTGAACATCCGGGACAGGGTTTGTCCGGGTACACCGGGGAGCTGTTTTTT; CDR3aa: CATSEHPGQGLSGYTGELFF
v_gene: TRBV7-9; d_gene: .; abundance: .; j_gene: TRBJ2-4; CDR3nt: TGTGCCAGCAGCTCCACGGGGGGACAGCTTAAAAACATTCAGTACTTC; CDR3aa: CASSSTGGQLKNIQYF
v_gene: TRBV19; d_gene: .; abundance: .; j_gene: TRBJ2-7; CDR3nt: TGTGCCAGTAGTCCTGGACTAAACCTGGGGGAGCAGTACTTC; CDR3aa: CASSPGLNLGEQYF
v_gene: TRBV5-1; d_gene: .; abundance: .; j_gene: TRBJ2-5; CDR3nt: TGCGCCAGCAGCTCCCCGCTGACAGGAGAGACCCAGTACTTC; CDR3aa: CASSSPLTGETQYF
v_gene: TRBV7-6; d_gene: TRBD2; abundance: few; j_gene: TRBJ2-1; CDR3nt: TGTGCCAGCAGCTCCCGGGACTACGACAATGAGCAGTTCTTC; CDR3aa: CASSSRDYDNEQFF
v_gene: TRBV11-2; d_gene: TRBD2; abundance: many; j_gene: TRBJ2-5; CDR3nt: TGTGCCAGCAGCTTAGACGGGCTAGCGGGGGAGCGAGAGACCCAGTACTTC; CDR3aa: CASSLDGLAGERETQYF
v_gene: TRBV4-3; d_gene: .; abundance: .; j_gene: TRBJ2-1; CDR3nt: TGCGCCAGCAGCCAAGGACCGTTAGCAACCTACAATGAGCAGTTCTTC; CDR3aa: CASSQGPLATYNEQFF
v_gene: TRBV5-1; d_gene: .; abundance: few; j_gene: TRBJ2-4; CDR3nt: TGCGCCAGCTCTGACGGGGACATTCAGTACTTC; CDR3aa: CASSDGDIQYF
v_gene: TRBV5-5; d_gene: .; abundance: few; j_gene: TRBJ2-7; CDR3nt: TGTGCCAGCAGCTTTTTTACCGGTAGCTACGAGCAGTACTTC; CDR3aa: CASSFFTGSYEQYF
v_gene: TRBV27; d_gene: .; abundance: .; j_gene: TRBJ1-2; CDR3nt: TGTGCCAGCAGTTTATCGAGGGGAGGAGCTAACTATGGCTACACCTTC; CDR3aa: CASSLSRGGANYGYTF
v_gene: TRBV7-6; d_gene: .; abundance: few; j_gene: TRBJ2-5; CDR3nt: TGTGCCAGCAGCCCCCCGGGCCAAGAGACCCAGTACTTC; CDR3aa: CASSPPGQETQYF
v_gene: TRBV4-1; d_gene: .; abundance: few; j_gene: TRBJ1-5; CDR3nt: TGCGCCAGCAGCCTCGGGGGGATGGATCAGCCCCAGCATTTT; CDR3aa: CASSLGGMDQPQHF
v_gene: TRBV29-1; d_gene: TRBD2; abundance: .; j_gene: TRBJ2-1; CDR3nt: TGCAGCGTTGAAGGGTTAGGACTAGCGGGGGGACCGCGCTCCTACAATGAGCAGTTCTTC; CDR3aa: CSVEGLGLAGGPRSYNEQFF